Listed here are 13 T cell receptor beta chains from one sample, sequenced in a study of T cells in Graves' hyperthyroidism and ophthalmopathy. Amplification targeted TCR beta CDR3 regions from RNA transcripts. HTBI primers drove first-round RT-PCR of the TCR CDR3. Via MiXCR, TCRdb re-called the multiplex PCR reads, giving one row per CDR3 protein. The data show 550,000 to 700,000 distinct CDR3 sequences, just over 45% seen once. The sequenced material came from peripheral blood or thyroid tissue (not recorded which). The source is an adult woman with Graves' disease, either hyperthyroidism or ophthalmopathy (not recorded which).

This clonotype was seen a single time. This rearrangement joins TRBV6-1 to TRBJ2-5, with TRBD2 matching over 9 bases. V lost 4 bases to trimming and J lost 5 bases; unmatched junction nucleotides: 8. The CDR3 runs 15 residues. CDR1 is MNHNS, CDR2 SASEGT, per germline. The CDR3 DNA is TGTGCCAGCAGTGGGTCTAGCGGGATGATGGAGACCCAGTACTTC. Its protein product is CASSGSSGMMETQYF.

V and J are TRBV2 and TRBJ1-2; 9 bases line up with TRBD1. The CDR3 runs 16 residues. With V trimmed by 8 bases and J by 8 bases, 18 bases remained unmatched. Per germline, CDR1 SNHLY and CDR2 FYNNEI. The CDR3 DNA is TGTGCCAGCTTCCTCCGGGACAGGGCCCCCGAGGGGGGCTACACCTTC. This translates into CASFLRDRAPEGGYTF.

V usage is TRBV19 and J usage is TRBJ2-2, with TRBD2 matching 8 bases. The V segment lost 5 bases and the J segment 4 bases; nucleotides outside the gene matches: 6. The CDR3 length is 15 residues. Per the germline V gene, CDR1 is LNHDA and CDR2 is SQIVND (reference sequence). In DNA, the CDR3 is TGTGCCAGTAGTCGCGGGGGGCGCGGCACCGGGGAGCTGTTTTTT. As protein: CASSRGGRGTGELFF.

The chain recombines TRBV10-3 with TRBJ1-6; perhaps TRBD1 as D (5 bases). V was pared by 6 bases and J by 7 bases, with 10 bases between. The CDR3 has 13 amino acids. Germline V gives CDR1 ENHRY, CDR2 SYGVKD. Here the CDR3 reads CAIRTVVNSPLHF. For the CDR3, the DNA is TGTGCCATCAGGACAGTTGTAAATTCACCCCTCCACTTT.

This clonotype appeared many times. The chain couples TRBV4-2 to TRBJ1-5; 7 nucleotides match TRBD1. The germline V gene encodes CDR1 LGHNA and CDR2 YNFKEQ. CDR3 length: 16 amino acids. The trim removed 3 bases at V and 0 bases at J, leaving 5 bases unmatched. The CDR3 DNA reads TGTGCCAGCAGCCATCGACAGGGATTTAGCAATCAGCCCCAGCATTTT. Amino acids: CASSHRQGFSNQPQHF.

The table lists this clonotype with a count of one. The chain uses TRBV10-3 and TRBJ1-2, with TRBD1 matching 7 bases. Germline V gene lookup returns CDR1 ENHRY and CDR2 SYGVKD. The CDR3 totals 12 residues. Losses at the gene ends were 7 bases for V and 7 bases for J; bases not matched to a gene: 6. DNA for the CDR3: TGTGCCATCACCCAGGGGGTGGGTGGCTACACCTTC. This gives the protein CAITQGVGGYTF.

This chain connects TRBV28 to TRBJ2-7, with D possibly TRBD1 on 5 matching bases. V lost 5 bases and J lost 0, with 11 bases in between. CDR3 length: 14 residues. Germline V gene lookup returns CDR1 MDHEN and CDR2 SYDVKM. CDR3 DNA sequence: TGTGCCAGCAGTCCCTTGACAGTCTCCTACGAGCAGTACTTC. This encodes CASSPLTVSYEQYF.

A word on this clonotype: Its ends do not fully match the called genes, so a read error is possible. The chain combines TRBV5-1 with TRBJ2-6; tentative D call: TRBD1 (7 bases). The germline V gene encodes CDR1 SGHRS and CDR2 YFSETQ. CDR3 length equals 13 residues. CDR3 residues: CASSLARGDTEAF. Here the CDR3 DNA reads TGCGCCAGCAGCTTGGCCAGGGGGGACACTGAAGCTTTC.

The V and J genes are TRBV12-3 or TRBV12-4 and TRBJ1-1; TRBD1 matches 8 bases. V gave up 7 bases and J gave up 9 bases; unmatched junction bases: 4. The CDR3 is 11 amino acids. CDR3 sequence: CASTPGGKAFF. CDR3 sequence (DNA): TGTGCCAGCACCCCAGGGGGCAAAGCTTTCTTT.

This clonotype occurred many times. The rearrangement links TRBV12-3 or TRBV12-4 to TRBJ1-6; D is uncertain. The CDR3 has 16 amino acids. Trimming removed 5 bases from V and 7 bases from J, with 18 bases in between. In nucleotides, the CDR3 is TGTGCCAGCAGTCTCCACCGAGGGATTTCCAATTCACCCCTCCACTTT. Translating gives CASSLHRGISNSPLHF.

This rearrangement joins TRBV2 to TRBJ2-5; either TRBD1 or TRBD2 may supply D (5 bases each). The V end lost 6 bases, the J end lost 8 bases, and 19 bases lay between the germline ends. From germline, CDR1 is SNHLY and CDR2 FYNNEI. The CDR3 runs 14 residues. Here the CDR3 reads CASRTGTGNITQYF. CDR3 nucleotide sequence: TGTGCCAGCAGGACCGGGACGGGCAATATTACCCAGTACTTC. Using reference TRBV2 and TRBJ2-5 for the parts outside the CDR3, the full variable domain is EPEVTQTPSHQVTQMGQEVILRCVPISNHLYFYWYRQILGQKVEFLVSFYNNEISEKSEIFDDQFSVERPDGSNFTLKIRSTKLEDSAMYFCASRTGTGNITQYFGPGTRLLVL.

This clonotype was seen only once. The chain joins TRBV19 to TRBJ1-5, with 11 bases fitting TRBD1. V was clipped by 4 bases and J by 4 bases; unmatched bases: 6. The CDR3 is 16 amino acids. Germline V gene data show CDR1 as LNHDA and CDR2 as SQIVND (reference sequence). The CDR3 here is CASSREDRGPNQPQHF. The CDR3 DNA reads as TGTGCCAGTAGTAGGGAGGACAGGGGGCCGAATCAGCCCCAGCATTTT.

Details on this clonotype: Since the CDR3 does not end with the conserved phenylalanine or tryptophan, this likely comes from a read error. The DNA is omitted, as the CDR3 cannot be located on it reliably, and the CDR3 follows TCRdb's listing. The chain employs TRBV7-3 and TRBJ2-5. Germline CDR1 is SGHTA and CDR2 is FQGTGA. The CDR3 spans 10 residues, counting both ends. The CDR3 loop is CASSLRRPST.